The clone carrying this T cell receptor (beta chain) was observed a single time. Its target is not known. These data are taken from a study of T cell responses to AZD1222 COVID-19 vaccine. Study details: Researchers grouped second doses given at about 4 or about 12 weeks into one pool.

General study points: It should be noted that donors were predominantly white British and more often female, and clonal diversity was possibly underestimated. Repertoire sampling was restricted to post-peak T cell response timepoints. It was only a handful of AZD1222 recipients who were seropositive at baseline.

Germline assignment: CDR1 MNHEY and CDR2 SVGAGI. The V and J ends lost 10 bases and 9 bases, in that order; junction bases with no gene match: 12. The length of the CDR3 is 14 residues. Produced via immunoSEQ multiplex PCR; TCRdb's table is partial and in-frame only. The sample has some 140,000 clones, around 90% seen once. The chain recombines TRBV6-5 with TRBJ1-6, with 7 bases that match TRBD1. This TCR was recovered from an adult in good health. The sample here was peripheral blood, taken on day 0 of AZD1222 vaccination. Here the CDR3 DNA reads TGTGCCACCCACCAGGGGGGGCCCGGTTCACCCCTCCACTTT. As protein: CATHQGGPGSPLHF.